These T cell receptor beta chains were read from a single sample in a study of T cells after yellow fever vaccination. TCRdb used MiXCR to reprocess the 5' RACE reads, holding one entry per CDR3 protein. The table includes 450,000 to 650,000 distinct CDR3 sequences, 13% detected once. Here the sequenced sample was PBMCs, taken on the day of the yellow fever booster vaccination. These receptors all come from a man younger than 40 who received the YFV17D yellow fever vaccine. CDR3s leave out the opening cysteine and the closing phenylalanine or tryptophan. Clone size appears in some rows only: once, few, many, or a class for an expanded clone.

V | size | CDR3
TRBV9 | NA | ASSVNDSPLH
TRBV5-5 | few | ASSFIGDTQY
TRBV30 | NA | AWSAQGFGYT
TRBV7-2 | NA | ASSLSRGQPQH
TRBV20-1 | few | SAVHTEQY
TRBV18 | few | ASSPSQSGPSAAQH
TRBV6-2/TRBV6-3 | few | ASSYEWENTEAF
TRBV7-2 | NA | ASSVAFGANGYT
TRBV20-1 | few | SARRDSDLYGYT
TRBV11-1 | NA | ASSLAGLGGNPANQETQY
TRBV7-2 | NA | ASSLFRSDTQY
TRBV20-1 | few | SARDWSGRRYNEQF
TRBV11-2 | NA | ASSPGWSGSFGEQF
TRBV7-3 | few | ASSSWTGTEAF
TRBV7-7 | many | ASSDISTDTQY
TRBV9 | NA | ASSEAGSGDTQY
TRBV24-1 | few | ATSDNLGLAGAETQY
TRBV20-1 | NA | SAALAPGGGQY
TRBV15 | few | ATSRQQDGPSYEQY
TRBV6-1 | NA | ASTGVQTSGNTIY
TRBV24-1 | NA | ATSDSAAGTQY
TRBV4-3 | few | ASSQGREPFYEQY
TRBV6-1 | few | ASRPPHLGGSYNEQF
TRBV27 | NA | ASSLTGNPPYEQY
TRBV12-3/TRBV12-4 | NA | ASRPSSGSVNEQF
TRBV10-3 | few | ATHSGINTGELF
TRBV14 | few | ASSQDGGSTAGEQF
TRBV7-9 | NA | ASSTTRDSPTDEQF
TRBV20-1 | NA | SAQTNPEWGTIY
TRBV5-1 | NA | ASSIGMTPYNEQF
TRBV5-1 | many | ASSLSGEGYEQY
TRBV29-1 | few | SVEIVSGTNTGELF
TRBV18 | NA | ASSSMVGETQY
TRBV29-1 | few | SVAGQGLGDTQY
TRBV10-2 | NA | ASSDEFSGRKNEQY
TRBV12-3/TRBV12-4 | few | ASRSLLAGGRGGPY
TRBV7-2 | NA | ASSPRGGEGQY
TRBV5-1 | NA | ASSSRDPNNEQF
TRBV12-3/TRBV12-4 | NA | ASIHSSGANVLT